This record looks at one T cell receptor (beta chain) sequence and its context. What antigen it recognizes has not been identified. No quality values exist for individual bases; no much larger clone is one base distant. In the paper's terms, the time point label means: baseline before first vaccination. Samples from vaccinated people were obtained from the UK trials COV001 and COV002, which included a single-blind randomized controlled phase 2/3 trial of AZD1222 (ChAdOx1 nCoV-19) in healthy adults. For TCRbeta chain sequencing, PBMC samples from trial participants were taken at day 0 and at day 28 after the second dose. The CDR3 regions of human TCRbeta chains were subjected to immunosequencing. Per the original workflow: TCRs in the repertoires were compared against a reference library of SARS-CoV-2-specific TCRs that had been generated with the MIRA antigen-specificity platform. Breadth meant the fraction of unique TCRs that were SARS-CoV-2-associated, whereas depth meant the fraction of total T cells that were SARS-CoV-2-associated. Using the MIRA data, each spike-specific TCR was mapped to the spike region that the TCR reacts to and placed in a CD4 or CD8 class. Log10-transformed breadth and depth values were compared by one-way ANOVA with Sidak's multiple comparisons tests. Held by TCRdb, this immuneACCESS table contains in-frame sequences only and omits some clones. Under half of the omission traces to an unresolved V gene where checked; the cause of the rest is unknown. V, J and clone size are taken as reported in that table, and D and trimming were inferred from the DNA itself. The sample table contains 96,000 or so clones; only one count was recorded for 85% to 90% of them. Approximately 25% of the sample is taken by the ten largest.

This sample was taken from a study of T cell responses to AZD1222 COVID-19 vaccine (dated by TCRdb to 2020 to 2023). Some background on the complete study: AZD1222 recipients given second doses at about 4 weeks or at about 12 weeks were pooled, since spike-specific TCR depth and breadth were not found to differ between the two schedules. TCR sequencing covered 230 to 250 trial participants: 200 to 220 given two doses of AZD1222 and some 25 given two doses of MenACWY control vaccine. Trial participants were enrolled by age into 18-55, 56-69 and 70-plus year subgroups, with roughly 160, 29 and 62 TCR-sequenced participants respectively. The research as a whole found: Conclusions about previously exposed vaccinees were limited because only 5 or 6 AZD1222 recipients were SARS-CoV-2 seropositive at baseline. The whole spike protein was spanned by vaccine-associated CD4 TCRs, and dominant responses were seen in regions 160-218 and 743-854. In the small 56-69-year group, the increase in depth fell short of significance, most likely because of low power. Because no day 14 peak-response samples were available, the repertoires could be characterized only after the peak T cell response. Epitopes outside the regions mutated in the B.1.351 and B.1.1.7 variants were reportedly recognized by nearly half of the unique spike-specific TCRs. After two AZD1222 doses, both the breadth and the depth of spike-specific TCRs were significantly higher than at day 0 and than in MenACWY recipients. Participants were mostly white British, with more females than males. The authors suggested clonal diversity may have been underestimated.

Sequencing was performed on peripheral blood, taken on day 0 of AZD1222 vaccination. The origin of this receptor is an adult in good health.

The CDR3 region has the sequence CASSDPEERYEQYF. The base sequence is TGTGCCAGCAGCGACCCGGAGGAGCGGTACGAGCAGTACTTC. This receptor chain uses TRBV6-5 and TRBJ2-7; a tentative D call is TRBD2 (5 bases match). In the germline V gene, CDR1 corresponds to MNHEY and CDR2 to SVGAGI. The CDR3 numbers 14 residues from cysteine through phenylalanine. Of all the DNA, just the CDR3 is kept, 42 bases in frame from base 1. Trimming takes 6 bases from V and 4 bases from J, and the germline ends sit 16 bases apart.